This T cell receptor (beta chain) emerged from a study of blood T cells in healthy people across ages. Study outcomes and limitations: Diversity estimated from one million T cells was considered an underestimate.

The germline V gene encodes CDR1 SEHNR and CDR2 FQNEAQ (reference sequence). V lost 3 bases to trimming and J lost 5 bases; unmatched junction nucleotides: 1. The CDR3 is made up of 14 amino acids. It was with a sample-barcoded 5' primer and a J-beta primer mix that a second PCR of roughly 7 to 11 cycles was run. From the 5' RACE reads, TCRdb called clonotypes with MiXCR, one entry per CDR3 protein. Of about 680,000 distinct CDR3 sequences in the sample, 45% to 50% were seen once. A remark on this clonotype: As yet, its antigen is unknown.

The source is a woman in her sixties or seventies in good health. The specimen was blood. J is TRBJ2-3 and V is TRBV7-9; 11 nucleotides match TRBD2. CDR3 coding DNA: TGTGCCAGCAGCTTCCTAGCGGGAGGAGATACGCAGTATTTT. It encodes CASSFLAGGDTQYF.